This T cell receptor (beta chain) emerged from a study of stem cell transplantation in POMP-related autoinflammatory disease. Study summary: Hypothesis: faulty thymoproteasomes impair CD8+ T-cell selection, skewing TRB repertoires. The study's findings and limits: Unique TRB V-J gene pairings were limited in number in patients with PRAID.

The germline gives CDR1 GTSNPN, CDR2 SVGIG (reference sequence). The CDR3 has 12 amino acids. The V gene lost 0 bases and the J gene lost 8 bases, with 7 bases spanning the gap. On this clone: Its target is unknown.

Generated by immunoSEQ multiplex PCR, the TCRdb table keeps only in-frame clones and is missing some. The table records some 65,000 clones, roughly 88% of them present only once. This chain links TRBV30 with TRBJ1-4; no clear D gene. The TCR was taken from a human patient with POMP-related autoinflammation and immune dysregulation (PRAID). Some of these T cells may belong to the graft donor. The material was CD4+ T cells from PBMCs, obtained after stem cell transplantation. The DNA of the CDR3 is TGTGCCTGGAGTGTACGAGGGGAAAAACTGTTTTTT. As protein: CAWSVRGEKLFF.